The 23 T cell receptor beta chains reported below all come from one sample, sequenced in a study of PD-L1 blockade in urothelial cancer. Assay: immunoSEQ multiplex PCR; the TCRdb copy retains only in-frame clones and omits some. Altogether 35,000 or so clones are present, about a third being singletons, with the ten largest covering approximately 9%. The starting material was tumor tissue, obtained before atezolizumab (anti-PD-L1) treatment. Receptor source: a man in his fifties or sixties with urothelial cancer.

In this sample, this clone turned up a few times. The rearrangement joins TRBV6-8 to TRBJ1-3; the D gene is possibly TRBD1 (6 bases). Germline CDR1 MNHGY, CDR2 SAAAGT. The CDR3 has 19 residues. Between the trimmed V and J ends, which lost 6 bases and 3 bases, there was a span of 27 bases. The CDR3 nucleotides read TGTGCCAGCAGAGCCCGGGACATCGGCGGACAATCTCTTGGAAACACCATATATTTT. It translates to CASRARDIGGQSLGNTIYF.

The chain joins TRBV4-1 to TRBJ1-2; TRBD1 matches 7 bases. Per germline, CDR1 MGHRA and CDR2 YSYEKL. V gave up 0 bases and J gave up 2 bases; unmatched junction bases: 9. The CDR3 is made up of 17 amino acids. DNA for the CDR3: TGCGCCAGCAGCCAAGATAGAGAGAGGGGGCGCAACTATGGCTACACCTTC. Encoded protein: CASSQDRERGRNYGYTF.

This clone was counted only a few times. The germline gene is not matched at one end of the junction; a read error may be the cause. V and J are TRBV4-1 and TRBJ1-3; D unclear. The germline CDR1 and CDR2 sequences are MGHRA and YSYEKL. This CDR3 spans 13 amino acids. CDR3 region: CASSQGSGTTIYF. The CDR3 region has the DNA TGCGCCAGCAGCCAAGGTTCGGGAACCACCATATATTTT.

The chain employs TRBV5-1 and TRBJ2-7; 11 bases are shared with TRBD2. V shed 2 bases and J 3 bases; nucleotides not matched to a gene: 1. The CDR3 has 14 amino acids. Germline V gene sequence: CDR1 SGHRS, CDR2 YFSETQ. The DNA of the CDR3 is TGCGCCAGCAGCTTTAGCGGGGGGGACTACGAGCAGTACTTC. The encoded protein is CASSFSGGDYEQYF.

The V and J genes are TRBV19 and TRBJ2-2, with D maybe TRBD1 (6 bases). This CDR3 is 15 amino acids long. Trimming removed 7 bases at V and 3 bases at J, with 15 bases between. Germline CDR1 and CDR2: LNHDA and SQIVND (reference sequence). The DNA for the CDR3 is TGTGCCAGTACCCCCGGGACACTGGACACCGGGGAGCTGTTTTTT. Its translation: CASTPGTLDTGELFF.

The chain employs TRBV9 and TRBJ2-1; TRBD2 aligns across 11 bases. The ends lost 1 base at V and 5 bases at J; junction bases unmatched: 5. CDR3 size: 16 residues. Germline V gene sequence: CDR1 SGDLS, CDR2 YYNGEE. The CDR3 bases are TGTGCCAGCAGCGTATTCTTAGCGGGAGGGAACAATGAGCAGTTCTTC. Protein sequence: CASSVFLAGGNNEQFF.

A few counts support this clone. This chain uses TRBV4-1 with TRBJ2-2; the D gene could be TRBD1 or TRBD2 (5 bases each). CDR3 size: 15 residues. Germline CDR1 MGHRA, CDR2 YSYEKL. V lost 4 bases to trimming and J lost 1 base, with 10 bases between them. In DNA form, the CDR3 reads TGCGCCAGCAGCCGGGACGTAGTGAACACCGGGGAGCTGTTTTTT. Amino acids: CASSRDVVNTGELFF.

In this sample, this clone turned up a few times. CDR3 DNA: TGTGCCAGCAGCCCCCAAAAATCCGGGGTCTCCACAGATACGCAGTATTTT. It translates to CASSPQKSGVSTDTQYF. The gene calls are TRBV14 and TRBJ2-3; tentative D call: TRBD2 (5 bases). This CDR3 region has 17 residues. CDR1 and CDR2 from the germline V gene are SGHDN and FVKESK. Deletions cut 4 bases from V and 2 bases from J, with 19 bases between.

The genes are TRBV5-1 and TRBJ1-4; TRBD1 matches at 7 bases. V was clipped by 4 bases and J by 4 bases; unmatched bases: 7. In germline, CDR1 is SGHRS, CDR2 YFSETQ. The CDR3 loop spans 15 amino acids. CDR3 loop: CASSPRTGINEKLFF. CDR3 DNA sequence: TGCGCCAGCAGCCCTAGGACAGGAATTAATGAAAAACTGTTTTTT.

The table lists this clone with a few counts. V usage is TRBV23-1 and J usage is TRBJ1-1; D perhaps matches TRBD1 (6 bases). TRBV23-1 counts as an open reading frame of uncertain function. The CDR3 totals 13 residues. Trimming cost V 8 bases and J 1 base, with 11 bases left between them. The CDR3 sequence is CASCSGANTEAFF. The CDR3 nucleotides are TGCGCCAGCTGCTCGGGGGCGAACACTGAAGCTTTCTTT.

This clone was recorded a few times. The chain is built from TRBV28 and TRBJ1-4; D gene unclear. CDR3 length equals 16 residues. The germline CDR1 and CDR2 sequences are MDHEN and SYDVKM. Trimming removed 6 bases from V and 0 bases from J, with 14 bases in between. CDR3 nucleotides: TGTGCCAGCAGCCGGCGGCGGAGCGCAACTAATGAAAAACTGTTTTTT. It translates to CASSRRRSATNEKLFF.

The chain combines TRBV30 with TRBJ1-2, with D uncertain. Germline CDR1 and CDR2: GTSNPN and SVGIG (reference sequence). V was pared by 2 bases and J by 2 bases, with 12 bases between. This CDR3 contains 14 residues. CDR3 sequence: CAWSNPPMNYGYTF. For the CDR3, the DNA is TGTGCCTGGAGTAACCCCCCAATGAACTATGGCTACACCTTC. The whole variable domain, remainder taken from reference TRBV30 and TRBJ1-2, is SQTIHQWPATLVQPVGSPLSLECTVEGTSNPNLYWYRQAAGRGLQLLFYSVGIGQISSEVPQNLSASRPQDRQFILSSKKLLLSDSGFYLCAWSNPPMNYGYTFGSGTRLTVV.

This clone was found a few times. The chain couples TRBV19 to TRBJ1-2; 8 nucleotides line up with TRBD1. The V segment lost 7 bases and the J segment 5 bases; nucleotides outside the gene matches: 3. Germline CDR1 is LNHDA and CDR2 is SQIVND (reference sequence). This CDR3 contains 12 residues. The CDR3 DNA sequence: TGTGCCAGTAATGACAGGGGATATGGCTACACCTTC. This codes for CASNDRGYGYTF.

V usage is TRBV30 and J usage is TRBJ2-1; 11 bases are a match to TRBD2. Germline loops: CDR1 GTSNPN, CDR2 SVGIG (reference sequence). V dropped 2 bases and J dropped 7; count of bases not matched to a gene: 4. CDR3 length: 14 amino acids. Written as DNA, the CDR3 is TGTGCCTGGAGTAGGGTAGCGGGGGGGAATGAGCAGTTCTTC. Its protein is CAWSRVAGGNEQFF.

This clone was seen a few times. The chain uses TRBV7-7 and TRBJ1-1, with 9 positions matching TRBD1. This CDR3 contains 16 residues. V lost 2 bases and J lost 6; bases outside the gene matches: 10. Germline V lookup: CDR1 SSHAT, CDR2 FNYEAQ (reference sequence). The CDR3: CASSLLSGTGHAEAFF. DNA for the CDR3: TGTGCCAGCAGCTTACTCTCCGGGACAGGGCACGCTGAAGCTTTCTTT.

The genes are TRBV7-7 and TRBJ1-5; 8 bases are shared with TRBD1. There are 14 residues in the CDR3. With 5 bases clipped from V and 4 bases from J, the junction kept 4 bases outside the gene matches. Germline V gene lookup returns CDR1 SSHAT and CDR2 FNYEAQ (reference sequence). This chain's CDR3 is CASSTRTGNQPQHF. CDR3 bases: TGTGCCAGCAGCACCCGGACAGGGAATCAGCCCCAGCATTTT.

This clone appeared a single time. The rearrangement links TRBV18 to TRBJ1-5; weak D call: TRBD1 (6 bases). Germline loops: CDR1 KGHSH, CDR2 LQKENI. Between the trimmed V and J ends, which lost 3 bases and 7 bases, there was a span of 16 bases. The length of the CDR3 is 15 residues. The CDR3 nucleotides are TGTGCCAGCTCACCGGAACAGGGAAAGTCCCAGCCCCAGCATTTT. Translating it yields CASSPEQGKSQPQHF.

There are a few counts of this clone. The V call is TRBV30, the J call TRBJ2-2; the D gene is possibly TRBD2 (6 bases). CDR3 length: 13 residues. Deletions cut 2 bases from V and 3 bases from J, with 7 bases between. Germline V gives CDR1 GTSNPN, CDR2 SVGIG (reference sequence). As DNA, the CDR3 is TGTGCCTGGAGTTGGGGGGACACCGGGGAGCTGTTTTTT. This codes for CAWSWGDTGELFF.

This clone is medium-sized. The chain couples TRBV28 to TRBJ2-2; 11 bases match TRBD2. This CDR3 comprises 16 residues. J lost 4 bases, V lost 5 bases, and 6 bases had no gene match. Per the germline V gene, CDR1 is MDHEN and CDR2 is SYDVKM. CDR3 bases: TGTGCCAGCAGTCTTCCGGGACTAGCGGTCACCGGGGAGCTGTTTTTT. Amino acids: CASSLPGLAVTGELFF.

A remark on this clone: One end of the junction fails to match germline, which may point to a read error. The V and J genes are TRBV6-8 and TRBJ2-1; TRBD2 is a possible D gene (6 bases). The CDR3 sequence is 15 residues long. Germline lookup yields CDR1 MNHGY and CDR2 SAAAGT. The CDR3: CAISGGTSSYNEQFF. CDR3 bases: TGTGCCATCAGTGGCGGGACGAGCTCCTACAATGAGCAGTTCTTC.

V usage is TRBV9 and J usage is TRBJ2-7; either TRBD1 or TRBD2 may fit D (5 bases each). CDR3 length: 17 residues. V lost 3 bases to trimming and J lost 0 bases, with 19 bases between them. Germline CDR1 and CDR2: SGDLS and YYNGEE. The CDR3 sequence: CASSGQRGTGYSYEQYF. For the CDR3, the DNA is TGTGCCAGCAGCGGCCAGCGAGGGACGGGGTACTCCTACGAGCAGTACTTC. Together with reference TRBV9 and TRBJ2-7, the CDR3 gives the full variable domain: DSGVTQTPKHLITATGQRVTLRCSPRSGDLSVYWYQQSLDQGLQFLIQYYNGEERAKGNILERFSAQQFPDLHSELNLSSLELGDSALYFCASSGQRGTGYSYEQYFGPGTRLTVT.

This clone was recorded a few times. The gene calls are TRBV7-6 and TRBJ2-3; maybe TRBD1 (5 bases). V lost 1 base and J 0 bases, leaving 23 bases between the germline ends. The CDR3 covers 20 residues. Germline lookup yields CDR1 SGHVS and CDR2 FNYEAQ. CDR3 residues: CASSLGLRSGARTSTDTQYF. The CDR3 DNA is TGTGCCAGCAGCTTAGGCTTACGCTCTGGGGCTAGAACTAGCACAGATACGCAGTATTTT.

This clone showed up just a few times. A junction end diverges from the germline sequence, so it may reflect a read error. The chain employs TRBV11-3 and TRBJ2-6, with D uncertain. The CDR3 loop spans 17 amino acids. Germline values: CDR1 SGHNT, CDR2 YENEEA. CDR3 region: CASSLERPGMGANVLTF. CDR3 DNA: TGTGCCAGCAGCCTAGAGCGTCCCGGCATGGGGGCCAACGTCCTGACTTTC. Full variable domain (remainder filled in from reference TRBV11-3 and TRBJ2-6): EAGVVQSPRYKIIEKKQPVAFWCNPISGHNTLYWYLQNLGQGPELLIRYENEEAVDDSQLPKDRFSAERLKGVDSTLKIQPAELGDSAVYLCASSLERPGMGANVLTFGAGSRLTVL.